Listed below are T cell receptor beta chains from one sample, sequenced in a study of CD8 T cells in ankylosing spondylitis. TCRdb passed the 5' RACE reads through MiXCR, listing each CDR3 protein once. The table has 200,000 to 250,000 distinct CDR3 sequences, roughly a tenth seen once. Sequencing was carried out using blood, either unsorted or a sorted T cell fraction (not recorded which). The origin of the receptors is a male donor with ankylosing spondylitis or in good health (not recorded which). CDR3s include the opening cysteine and the closing phenylalanine or tryptophan. D genes are given only for firm matches. Only some rows state a clone size, as once, few, many or a class for expanded clones.

J	D	V	size	CDR3	DNA
TRBJ2-5	NA	TRBV9	many	CASSFRQYQETQYF	TGTGCCAGCAGCTTCAGACAGTACCAAGAGACCCAGTACTTC
TRBJ2-7	NA	TRBV5-1	NA	CASSSGTVGPYEQYF	TGCGCCAGCAGCAGTGGGACCGTGGGGCCCTACGAGCAGTACTTC
TRBJ2-1	TRBD2	TRBV9	few	CASSVGGGTYNEQFF	TGTGCCAGCAGCGTAGGGGGGGGGACCTACAATGAGCAGTTCTTC
TRBJ2-1	TRBD2	TRBV5-1	many	CASSVPTSSLEQFF	TGCGCCAGCAGCGTTCCGACTAGCAGCCTTGAGCAGTTCTTC
TRBJ2-5	NA	TRBV6-1	NA	CASRRTIRGETQYF	TGTGCCAGCAGAAGGACGATCCGGGGAGAGACCCAGTACTTC
TRBJ2-5	TRBD2	TRBV20-1	many	CSVWRGGQETQYF	TGCAGTGTTTGGCGGGGGGGCCAAGAGACCCAGTACTTC
TRBJ2-7	TRBD1	TRBV7-9	NA	CASSLERPGGTYEQYF	TGTGCCAGCAGCTTAGAGAGGCCAGGGGGAACCTACGAGCAGTACTTC
TRBJ1-6	NA	TRBV5-5	many	CASSLDRANSPLHF	TGTGCCAGCAGCTTGGACAGGGCCAATTCACCCCTCCACTTT
TRBJ2-1	NA	TRBV7-6	NA	CASSLAQGPYEQFF	TGTGCCAGCAGCTTAGCGCAGGGTCCCTATGAGCAGTTCTTC
TRBJ1-4	NA	TRBV5-1	few	CASKGDSFATNEKLFF	TGCGCCAGCAAGGGAGACAGCTTTGCAACTAATGAAAAACTGTTTTTT
TRBJ1-2	NA	TRBV27	many	CASSLRGGGYTF	TGTGCCAGCAGTTTAAGGGGCGGCGGCTACACCTTC
TRBJ2-2	TRBD2	TRBV11-3	once	CASSPGGTSAYTGELFF	TGTGCCAGCAGCCCCGGGGGGACTAGCGCTTACACCGGGGAGCTGTTTTTT
TRBJ2-1	NA	TRBV9	many	CASSVVTSGSYNEQFF	TGTGCCAGCAGCGTAGTGACGTCAGGCTCCTACAATGAGCAGTTCTTC
TRBJ2-6	NA	TRBV12-3/TRBV12-4	few	CASSLRVSGANVLTF	TGTGCCAGCAGTTTAAGGGTTTCGGGGGCCAACGTCCTGACTTTC
TRBJ1-2	NA	TRBV5-1	many	CASSTPGRGYGYTF	TGCGCCAGCAGCACTCCGGGACGGGGCTATGGCTACACCTTC
TRBJ2-2	TRBD1	TRBV5-1	many	CASSLVQGKTLGELFF	TGCGCCAGCAGCTTGGTACAGGGGAAGACCCTGGGGGAGCTGTTTTTT
TRBJ2-7	TRBD1	TRBV7-2	many	CASSKGQTLYEQYF	TGTGCCAGCAGCAAGGGACAGACCCTGTACGAGCAGTACTTC
TRBJ2-5	TRBD2	TRBV24-1	NA	CATSVASGGQWETQYF	TGTGCCACCAGTGTTGCTAGCGGGGGGCAGTGGGAGACCCAGTACTTC
TRBJ2-2	NA	TRBV20-1	few	CSAPSLGNTGELFF	TGCAGTGCTCCCAGCTTGGGGAACACCGGGGAGCTGTTTTTT
TRBJ2-5	NA	TRBV29-1	few	CSVEDQVGQGATQYF	TGCAGCGTTGAAGATCAGGTTGGGCAGGGCGCGACCCAGTACTTC
TRBJ2-3	NA	TRBV27	few	CASSPHFGGPSTDTQYF	TGTGCCAGCAGTCCACACTTTGGGGGCCCTAGCACAGATACGCAGTATTTT
TRBJ2-5	NA	TRBV27	many	CASSLGAKTQYF	TGTGCCAGCAGTTTAGGTGCTAAGACCCAGTACTTC
TRBJ2-1	NA	TRBV12-3/TRBV12-4	many	CASSSGLGQFF	TGTGCCAGCAGTTCAGGACTGGGGCAGTTCTTC
TRBJ2-7	NA	TRBV20-1	few	CSASNVRAADEQYF	TGCAGTGCAAGCAATGTAAGGGCAGCGGACGAGCAGTACTTC
TRBJ2-3	NA	TRBV25-1	many	CASSSAGDITDTQYF	TGTGCCAGCAGTTCGGCAGGGGACATCACAGATACGCAGTATTTT
TRBJ2-5	NA	TRBV10-3	NA	CAISESNPGQETRYF	TGTGCCATCAGTGAGTCGAACCCCGGGCAAGAGACCCGGTACTTC
TRBJ1-1	NA	TRBV12-3/TRBV12-4	many	CASSFPTGEMTEAFF	TGTGCCAGCAGTTTTCCCACAGGAGAGATGACTGAAGCTTTCTTT
TRBJ2-1	TRBD2	TRBV9	many	CASSVIAGGYNEQFF	TGTGCCAGCAGCGTAATAGCGGGGGGCTACAATGAGCAGTTCTTC
TRBJ1-5	TRBD1	TRBV5-8	many	CASSGDRVASNQPQHF	TGTGCCAGCAGCGGGGACAGGGTGGCGAGCAATCAGCCCCAGCATTTT
TRBJ1-4	NA	TRBV20-1	many	CSAPIRGRTNEKLFF	TGCAGTGCTCCGATTCGGGGGAGAACTAATGAAAAACTGTTTTTT
TRBJ2-4	NA	TRBV28	NA	CASSSAGPVAKNIQYF	TGTGCCAGCAGTTCGGCAGGGCCTGTAGCCAAAAACATTCAGTACTTC
TRBJ1-1	NA	TRBV5-6	NA	CESRAGVNTEAFF	TGTGAGTCGAGGGCGGGCGTGAACACTGAAGCTTTCTTT
TRBJ2-7	NA	TRBV12-3/TRBV12-4	many	CASRISGNVPEQYF	TGTGCCAGCAGAATTTCTGGGAACGTGCCCGAGCAGTACTTC
TRBJ1-5	NA	TRBV12-3/TRBV12-4	NA	CASSNGGGGQPQHF	TGTGCCAGCAGCAACGGAGGGGGGGGTCAGCCCCAGCATTTT
TRBJ1-1	NA	TRBV5-1	few	CASSRTEDVWVLNTEAFF	TGCGCCAGCAGCCGGACGGAGGACGTCTGGGTCCTGAACACTGAAGCTTTCTTT
TRBJ2-1	NA	TRBV6-2/TRBV6-3	NA	CASGLTQPVRYNEQFF	TGTGCCAGCGGCTTGACCCAACCAGTGCGGTACAATGAGCAGTTCTTC
TRBJ2-2	NA	TRBV20-1	few	CSARGTVNTGELFF	TGCAGTGCTAGAGGGACAGTGAACACCGGGGAGCTGTTTTTT
TRBJ2-5	TRBD2	TRBV20-1	many	CSAPGTSGGALGETQYF	TGCAGTGCTCCCGGGACTAGCGGGGGGGCTCTTGGGGAGACCCAGTACTTC
TRBJ2-5	NA	TRBV5-5	few	CASSFHLGTQETQYF	TGTGCCAGCAGCTTTCATCTAGGGACCCAAGAGACCCAGTACTTC
TRBJ2-5	TRBD2	TRBV5-1	NA	CASSYDGTSGQETQYF	TGCGCCAGCAGCTACGATGGGACTAGCGGGCAAGAGACCCAGTACTTC
TRBJ1-3	TRBD1	TRBV12-3/TRBV12-4	many	CASSQQGNTIYF	TGTGCCAGCAGTCAACAGGGGAACACCATATATTTT
TRBJ2-2	TRBD1	TRBV5-1	many	CASRTGANTGELFF	TGCGCCAGCCGTACAGGGGCGAACACCGGGGAGCTGTTTTTT
TRBJ2-5	NA	TRBV20-1	few	CSAATKETQYF	TGCAGTGCTGCGACTAAAGAGACCCAGTACTTC
TRBJ1-2	TRBD1	TRBV11-1	many	CASSLDSGTGLYGYTF	TGTGCCAGCAGCTTAGACTCCGGGACAGGGCTCTATGGCTACACCTTC
TRBJ2-5	NA	TRBV7-6	once	CASSKGGVRKETQYF	TGTGCCAGCAGTAAGGGGGGGGTGCGAAAAGAGACCCAGTACTTC
TRBJ1-6	NA	TRBV28	many	CASSSRTVDNSPLHF	TGTGCCAGCAGTTCCCGGACAGTTGATAATTCACCCCTCCACTTT
TRBJ2-7	NA	TRBV12-3/TRBV12-4	many	CASSFGRSYEQYF	TGTGCCAGCAGCTTCGGCCGGTCCTACGAGCAGTACTTC
TRBJ2-5	TRBD2	TRBV12-3/TRBV12-4	many	CASGLAGSQYF	TGTGCCAGCGGACTAGCAGGGTCCCAGTACTTC
TRBJ2-5	TRBD2	TRBV5-6	NA	CASSRPTSGGKETQYF	TGTGCCAGCAGCCGCCCGACTAGCGGGGGAAAAGAGACCCAGTACTTC
TRBJ2-1	NA	TRBV20-1	many	CSARDPPGGHFNEQFF	TGCAGTGCTAGAGATCCCCCAGGAGGCCACTTCAATGAGCAGTTCTTC
TRBJ2-7	NA	TRBV5-1	NA	CASSQELGYSYEQYF	TGCGCCAGCAGCCAAGAATTAGGGTACTCCTACGAGCAGTACTTC
TRBJ1-1	NA	TRBV6-4	few	CASRREDMNTEAFF	TGTGCCAGCAGGAGGGAGGACATGAACACTGAAGCTTTCTTT
TRBJ1-3	NA	TRBV6-5	NA	CASSYSHSPSGNTIYF	TGTGCCAGCAGTTACTCGCACAGCCCCTCTGGAAACACCATATATTTT
TRBJ2-5	TRBD2	TRBV2	NA	CASAGSGETQYF	TGTGCCAGCGCCGGTAGCGGGGAGACCCAGTACTTC
TRBJ2-1	TRBD1	TRBV5-1	NA	CASSSRTGGSNEQFF	TGCGCCAGCAGCTCAAGGACAGGGGGCTCGAATGAGCAGTTCTTC
TRBJ2-1	NA	TRBV20-1	few	CSARDSERVHEQFF	TGCAGTGCTAGGGATTCTGAGCGTGTCCATGAGCAGTTCTTC
TRBJ1-1	NA	TRBV12-3/TRBV12-4	many	CASNSHRGTEAFF	TGTGCCAGCAACTCCCATCGAGGGACTGAAGCTTTCTTT
TRBJ2-5	TRBD2	TRBV5-1	NA	CASSLGLAGSETQYF	TGCGCCAGCAGCTTGGGACTAGCGGGGTCAGAGACCCAGTACTTC
TRBJ1-2	TRBD1	TRBV12-3/TRBV12-4	many	CASREQGALYGYTF	TGTGCCAGCAGGGAGCAGGGGGCTTTATATGGCTACACCTTC
TRBJ2-5	NA	TRBV5-1	many	CASSTTMEETQYF	TGCGCCAGCAGCACGACTATGGAAGAGACCCAGTACTTC